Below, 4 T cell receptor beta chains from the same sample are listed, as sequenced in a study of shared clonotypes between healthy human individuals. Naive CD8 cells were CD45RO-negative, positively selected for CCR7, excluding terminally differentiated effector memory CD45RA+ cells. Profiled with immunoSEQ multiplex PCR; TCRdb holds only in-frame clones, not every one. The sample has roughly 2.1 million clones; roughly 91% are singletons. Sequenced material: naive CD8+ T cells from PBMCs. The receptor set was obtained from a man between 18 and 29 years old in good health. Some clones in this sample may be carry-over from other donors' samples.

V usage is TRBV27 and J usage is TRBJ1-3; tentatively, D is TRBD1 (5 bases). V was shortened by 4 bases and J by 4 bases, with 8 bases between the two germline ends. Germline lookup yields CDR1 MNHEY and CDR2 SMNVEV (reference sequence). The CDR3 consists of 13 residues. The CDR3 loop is CASSSRTGNTIYF. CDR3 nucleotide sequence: TGTGCCAGCAGTTCCCGGACAGGAAACACCATATATTTT.

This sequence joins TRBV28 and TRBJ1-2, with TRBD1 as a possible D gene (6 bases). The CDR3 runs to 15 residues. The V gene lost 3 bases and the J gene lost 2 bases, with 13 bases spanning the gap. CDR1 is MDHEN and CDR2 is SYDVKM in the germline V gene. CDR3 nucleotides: TGTGCCAGCAGTTTTCGGGGGGCGTCGAACTATGGCTACACCTTC. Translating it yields CASSFRGASNYGYTF.

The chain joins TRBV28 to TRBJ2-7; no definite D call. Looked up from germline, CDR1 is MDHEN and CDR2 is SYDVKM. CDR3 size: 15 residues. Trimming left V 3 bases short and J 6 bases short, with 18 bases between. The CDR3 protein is CASSLVDGATAEQYF. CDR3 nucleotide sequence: TGTGCCAGCAGTTTGGTTGACGGCGCGACGGCCGAGCAGTACTTC.

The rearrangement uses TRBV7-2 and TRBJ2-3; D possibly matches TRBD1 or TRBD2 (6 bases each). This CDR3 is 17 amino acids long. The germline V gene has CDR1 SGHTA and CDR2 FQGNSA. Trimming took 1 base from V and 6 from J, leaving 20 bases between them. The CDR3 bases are TGTGCCAGCAGCTTAGGGGGGGCCAGCGGATTGAAGGATACGCAGTATTTT. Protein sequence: CASSLGGASGLKDTQYF.